One T cell receptor (beta chain) is described in this entry. Its antigen remains unknown. The sample comes from a study of cytomegalovirus exposure and HLA in healthy donors. Study-level results: Near-uniform donor sequencing depth was presumed by presence/absence analyses. Many donors shared some public TCRs, even though most TCR sequences were rare. Productive rates of about 90% or about 30% were seen for most TCR beta V segments in an earlier analysis. Among the sequence variants, a highly shared cluster was likely an artifact of sequencing.

The PCR made use of 60 Vbeta and 13 Jbeta primers. Generated by immunoSEQ multiplex PCR, the TCRdb table keeps only in-frame clones and is missing some. The repertoire includes roughly 130,000 clones, just over 65% of them detected once, and 6% to 8% sits in the top ten. V gave up 6 bases and J gave up 5 bases, with 14 bases separating them. Germline CDR1 reads LNHDA; CDR2 reads SQIVND (reference sequence). This CDR3 contains 14 residues. The TCR sequence derives from a woman aged 55-69 years in good health and CMV-seronegative. Sequencing was performed on PBMCs. The chain links TRBV19 to TRBJ2-1; D not resolved. The CDR3 coding sequence is TGTGCCAGTAGCAGTCCCTACCGGGACAATGAGCAGTTCTTC. This translates into CASSSPYRDNEQFF.